This TCR beta chain was captured by sequencing in a study of T cell responses to AZD1222 COVID-19 vaccine. Study at large: Second-dose recipients at about 4 or about 12 weeks were treated as one pooled group.

To note about this clone: What it binds is unknown.

Generated by immunoSEQ multiplex PCR, the TCRdb table keeps only in-frame clones and is missing some. The sample lists under 200,000 clones; under 95% were seen once. General observations from the study: Nearly half of spike-specific TCRs reportedly target unmutated variant regions. The sample set comprised mostly white British donors with more females, and clonal diversity was possibly underestimated.

The CDR3 runs to 16 residues. Germline V gene data show CDR1 as SGHTA and CDR2 as FQGNSA. V was shortened by 4 bases and J by 0 bases, with 13 bases between the two germline ends. This sequence was found in an adult in good health. The sample consisted of peripheral blood, taken on day 0 of AZD1222 vaccination. The rearrangement uses TRBV7-2 and TRBJ1-3, with no clear D. CDR3 nucleotides: TGTGCCAGCAGCTGGAAAGGCACCGACTCTGGAAACACCATATATTTT. Translated: CASSWKGTDSGNTIYF.